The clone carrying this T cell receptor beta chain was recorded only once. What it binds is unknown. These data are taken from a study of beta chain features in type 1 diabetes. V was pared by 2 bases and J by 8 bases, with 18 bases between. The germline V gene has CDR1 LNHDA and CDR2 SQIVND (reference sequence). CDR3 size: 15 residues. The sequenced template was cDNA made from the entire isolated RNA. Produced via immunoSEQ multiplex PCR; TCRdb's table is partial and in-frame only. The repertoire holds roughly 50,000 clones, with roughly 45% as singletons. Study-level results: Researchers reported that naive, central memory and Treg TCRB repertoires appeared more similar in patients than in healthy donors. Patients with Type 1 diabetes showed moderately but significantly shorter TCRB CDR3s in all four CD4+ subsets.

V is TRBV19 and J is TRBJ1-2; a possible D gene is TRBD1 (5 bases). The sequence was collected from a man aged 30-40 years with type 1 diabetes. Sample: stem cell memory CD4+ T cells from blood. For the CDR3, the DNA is TGTGCCAGTAGTATACTGACGGGGAGGGGAGGCGGCTACACCTTC. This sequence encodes CASSILTGRGGGYTF.